This paragraph covers one TCR beta chain sequence. Its cognate antigen is unknown. Sequencing was performed with immunoSEQ multiplex PCR; in TCRdb, only in-frame clones are kept and a portion is missing. The sample contains under 350,000 clones, 65% to 90% of which appear only once. This record belongs to a study of cytomegalovirus exposure and HLA in healthy donors. Regarding the study as a whole: In vitro testing confirmed a few CMV-associated chains as specific for CMV antigens.

The CDR3 spans 14 residues. Germline V gives CDR1 MNHEY, CDR2 SMNVEV (reference sequence). Trimming shortened V by 5 bases and J by 2 bases, and 11 bases separated the two germline ends. Donors were drawn from the roughly 130-subject validation cohort, separate from the approximately 680-subject first cohort. The sequence was obtained from a woman aged 18-29 years in good health and CMV-seronegative. Sequenced sample: PBMCs. V gene TRBV27 combines with J gene TRBJ2-3, with D unclear. In DNA form, the CDR3 reads TGTGCCAGCAGTCAGACACAAAACACAGATACGCAGTATTTT. Residues: CASSQTQNTDTQYF.